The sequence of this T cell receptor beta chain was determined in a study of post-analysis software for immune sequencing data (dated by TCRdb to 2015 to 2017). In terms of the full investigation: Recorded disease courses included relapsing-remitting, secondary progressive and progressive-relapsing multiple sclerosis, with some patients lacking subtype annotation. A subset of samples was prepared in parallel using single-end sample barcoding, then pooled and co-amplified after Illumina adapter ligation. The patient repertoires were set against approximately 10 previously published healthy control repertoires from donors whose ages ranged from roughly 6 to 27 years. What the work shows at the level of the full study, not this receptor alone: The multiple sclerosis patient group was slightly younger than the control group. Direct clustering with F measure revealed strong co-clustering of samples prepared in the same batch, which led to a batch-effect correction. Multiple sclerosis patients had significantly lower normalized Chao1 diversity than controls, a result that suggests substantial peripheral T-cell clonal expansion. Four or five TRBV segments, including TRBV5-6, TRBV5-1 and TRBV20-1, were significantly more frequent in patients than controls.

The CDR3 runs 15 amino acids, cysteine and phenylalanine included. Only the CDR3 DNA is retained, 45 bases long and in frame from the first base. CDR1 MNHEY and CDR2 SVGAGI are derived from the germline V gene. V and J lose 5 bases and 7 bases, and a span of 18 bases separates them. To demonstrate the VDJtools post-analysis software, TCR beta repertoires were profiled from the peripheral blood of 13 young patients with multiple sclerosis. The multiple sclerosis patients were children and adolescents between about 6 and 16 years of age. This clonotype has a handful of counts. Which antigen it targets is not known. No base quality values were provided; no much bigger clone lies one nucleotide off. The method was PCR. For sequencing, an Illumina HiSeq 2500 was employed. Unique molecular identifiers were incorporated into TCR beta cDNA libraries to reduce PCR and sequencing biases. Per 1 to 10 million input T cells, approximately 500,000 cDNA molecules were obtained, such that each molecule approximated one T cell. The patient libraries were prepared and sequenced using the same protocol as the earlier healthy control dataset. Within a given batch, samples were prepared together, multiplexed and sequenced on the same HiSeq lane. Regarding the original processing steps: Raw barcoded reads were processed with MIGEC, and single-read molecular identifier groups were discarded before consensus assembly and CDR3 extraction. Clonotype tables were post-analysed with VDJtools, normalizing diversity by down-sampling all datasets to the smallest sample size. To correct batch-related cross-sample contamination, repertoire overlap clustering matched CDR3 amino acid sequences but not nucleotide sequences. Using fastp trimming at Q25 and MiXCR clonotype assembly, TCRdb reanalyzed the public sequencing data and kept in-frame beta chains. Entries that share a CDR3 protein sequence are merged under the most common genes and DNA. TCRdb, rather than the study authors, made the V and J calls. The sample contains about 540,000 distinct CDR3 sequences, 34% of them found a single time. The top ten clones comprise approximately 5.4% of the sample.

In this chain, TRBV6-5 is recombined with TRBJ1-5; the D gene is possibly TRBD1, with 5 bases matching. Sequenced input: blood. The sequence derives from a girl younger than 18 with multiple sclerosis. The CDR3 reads CASSPLQGFRQPQHF. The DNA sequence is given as TGTGCCAGCAGTCCCCTGCAGGGTTTCAGGCAGCCCCAGCATTTT.